Listed below are T cell receptor beta chains from one sample, sequenced in a study of T-cell reconstitution after alpha-beta-depleted transplantation in children. TCRdb re-called the PCR reads through MiXCR, storing one row per CDR3 protein. The table includes about 460,000 distinct CDR3 sequences, approximately 10% detected once. The material was PBMCs, mostly from graft donor cells, obtained 180 days after TCRalphabeta/CD19-depleted stem cell transplant. The receptor set was obtained from a female patient younger than 10 who had a stem cell transplant for aplastic anemia, so the T cells may come from the graft donor. Both conserved end residues are part of each CDR3. The order of the fields is V gene, clone size, J gene, D gene, CDR3 DNA, CDR3 protein. A D gene is named only where the DNA matches it firmly. Size values are once, few and many counts, or a class for expanded clones, and some rows have none.

TRBV20-1	many	TRBJ2-7	NA	TGCAGTGCTAGCTCCCCTAAGGATTCCTACGAGCAGTACTTC	CSASSPKDSYEQYF
TRBV28	NA	TRBJ2-1	TRBD1	TGTGCCAGCAGTTTATGGAGGGACAGCTCCTACAATGAGCAGTTCTTC	CASSLWRDSSYNEQFF
TRBV6-6	NA	TRBJ2-2	NA	TGTGCCAGCAGAATCTCCCACACCGGGGAGCTGTTTTTT	CASRISHTGELFF
TRBV3-1	NA	TRBJ2-3	NA	TGTGCCAGCAGCCAGATGGACTCCTCCATATCAGATACGCAGTATTTT	CASSQMDSSISDTQYF
TRBV20-1	few	TRBJ2-1	TRBD2	TGCAGTGCTAGCGTAACTAGCGGAAGATACAATGAGCAGTTCTTC	CSASVTSGRYNEQFF
TRBV12-3/TRBV12-4	few	TRBJ2-6	NA	TGTGCCATCCTACAGGGAGCGCACAACGTCCTGACTTTC	CAILQGAHNVLTF
TRBV14	few	TRBJ2-3	TRBD2	TGTGCCAGCAGCCAAGCGGCTAGCGGGAGGTCCGGTCAGACAGATACGCAGTATTTT	CASSQAASGRSGQTDTQYF
TRBV18	few	TRBJ2-1	TRBD2	TGTGCCAGCTCACCACAGAGCGGGAGGGCCAAAGATGAGCAGTTCTTC	CASSPQSGRAKDEQFF
TRBV28	many	TRBJ1-3	TRBD1	TGTGCCAGCAGTACCCTCGGACAGGGGGCTTTTGCAAACACCATATATTTT	CASSTLGQGAFANTIYF
TRBV18	few	TRBJ2-1	NA	TGTGCCAGCTCACCAGGGGCAGGGGTGGACTACAATGAGCAGTTCTTC	CASSPGAGVDYNEQFF
TRBV12-3/TRBV12-4	few	TRBJ1-1	NA	TGTGCCAGCAGTTCAGCTGGGGGAGGATACACTGAAGCTTTCTTT	CASSSAGGGYTEAFF
TRBV14	NA	TRBJ2-1	NA	TGTGCCAGCAGCCGGTCCCTAAAAGGGACACAGCAGTTCTTC	CASSRSLKGTQQFF
TRBV5-1	NA	TRBJ2-7	NA	TGCGCCAGCAGCTCCCGTGCAGGGGACGAGCAGTACTTC	CASSSRAGDEQYF
TRBV5-1	many	TRBJ2-3	TRBD2	TGCGCCAGCACCCCAGCGGGGGGTTCGGATACGCAGTATTTT	CASTPAGGSDTQYF
TRBV11-2	many	TRBJ2-1	NA	TGTGCCAGCAGCTTAGGGCCACAAGGCGTGGAGCAGTTCTTC	CASSLGPQGVEQFF
TRBV14	few	TRBJ2-7	TRBD1	TGTGCCAGCAGCCAAGGAAGGACAGGCCCCTACGAGCAGTACTTC	CASSQGRTGPYEQYF
TRBV19	many	TRBJ1-1	TRBD1	TGTGCCAGTCGGGACAGGAACACTGAAGCTTTCTTT	CASRDRNTEAFF
TRBV28	many	TRBJ1-1	NA	TGTGCCAGCAGTTTATCAAAGGGGGAAGCTTTCTTT	CASSLSKGEAFF
TRBV28	NA	TRBJ1-6	NA	TGTGCCAGCAAGTGGGCCTTCCATAATTCACCCCTCCACTTT	CASKWAFHNSPLHF
TRBV12-3/TRBV12-4	NA	TRBJ2-1	TRBD2	TGTGCCAGCAGTTTGCCCCCATTAGCGGGAGGGCCGTATAGTGACAATGAGCAGTTCTTC	CASSLPPLAGGPYSDNEQFF
TRBV6-2/TRBV6-3	NA	TRBJ2-1	TRBD2	TGTGCCAGCAGTTTAGGCCCCACGAGCGGGAGGAACAATGAGCAGTTCTTC	CASSLGPTSGRNNEQFF
TRBV7-2	NA	TRBJ1-5	NA	TGTGCCAGCAGCTTTTCCCAGTACAATCAGCCCCAGCATTTT	CASSFSQYNQPQHF
TRBV10-3	few	TRBJ2-7	NA	TGTGCCATCAGTGACTCTGCAGGGCCTCTCTCCTACGAGCAGTACTTC	CAISDSAGPLSYEQYF
TRBV7-2	NA	TRBJ2-1	TRBD2	TGTGCCAGCAGCTTAACGGGTAGACTAGCGGGAGGCAATGAGCAGTTCTTC	CASSLTGRLAGGNEQFF
TRBV3-1	many	TRBJ2-1	TRBD2	TGTGCCAGCAGCCAAGAAGCACTAGCGGGGAATGAGCAGTTCTTC	CASSQEALAGNEQFF
TRBV7-9	NA	TRBJ1-4	NA	TGTGCCAGCGGCTCCCTCCGCGGGGGAGGCAATGAAAAACTGTTTTTT	CASGSLRGGGNEKLFF
TRBV4-2	NA	TRBJ1-1	TRBD1	TGTGCCAGCAGCCCTCCGGGACAGATTTATGGACGGGACACTGAAGCTTTCTTT	CASSPPGQIYGRDTEAFF
TRBV6-2/TRBV6-3	NA	TRBJ2-1	NA	TGTGCCAGCAGTTACGGTAGCGGCTCCTACAATGAGCAGTTCTTC	CASSYGSGSYNEQFF
TRBV27	many	TRBJ2-3	TRBD2	TGTGCCAGCAGTCCCCTTGCCCCTGGAGTAGCGGGAGCAGATACGCAGTATTTT	CASSPLAPGVAGADTQYF